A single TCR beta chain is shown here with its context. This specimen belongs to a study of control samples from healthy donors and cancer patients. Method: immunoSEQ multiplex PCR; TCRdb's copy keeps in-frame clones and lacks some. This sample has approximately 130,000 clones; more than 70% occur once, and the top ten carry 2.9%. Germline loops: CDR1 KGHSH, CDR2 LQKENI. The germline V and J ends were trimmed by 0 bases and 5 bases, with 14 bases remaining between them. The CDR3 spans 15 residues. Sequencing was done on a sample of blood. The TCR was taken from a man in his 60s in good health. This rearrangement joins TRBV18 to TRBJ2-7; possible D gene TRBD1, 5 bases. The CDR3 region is CASSPPVNQGHEQYF. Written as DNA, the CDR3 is TGTGCCAGCTCACCACCTGTCAACCAGGGCCACGAGCAGTACTTC.